These T cell receptor beta chains were read from a single sample in a study of cytomegalovirus exposure and HLA in healthy donors. Profiled with immunoSEQ multiplex PCR; TCRdb holds only in-frame clones, not every one. The table lists 200,000 to 250,000 clones, more than 75% of them singletons, with approximately 12% in the top ten. Source material: PBMCs. The receptors shown here come from a man younger than 30 in good health and CMV-seropositive. CDR3s include the opening cysteine and the closing phenylalanine or tryptophan. D genes are given only for firm matches. Some rows have no size entry. The others give once, few or many, or a class for an expanded clone.

v_gene	d_gene	j_gene	abundance	CDR3aa	CDR3nt
TRBV25-1	TRBD2	TRBJ2-1	-	CASSRAGDGYNEQFF	TGTGCCAGCAGTCGGGCGGGAGATGGCTACAATGAGCAGTTCTTC
TRBV27	TRBD1	TRBJ2-7	-	CASSFAGTATYEQYF	TGTGCCAGCTCCTTCGCCGGGACAGCTACCTACGAGCAGTACTTC
TRBV4-2	-	TRBJ1-2	-	CASSPGVTANYGYTF	TGTGCCAGCAGCCCTGGGGTTACAGCTAACTATGGCTACACCTTC
TRBV7-3	-	TRBJ2-1	-	CASSLFPPNEQFF	TGTGCCAGCAGCTTATTTCCCCCAAATGAGCAGTTCTTC
TRBV27	TRBD1	TRBJ1-5	-	CASSFGQGAQPQHF	TGTGCCAGCAGTTTCGGACAGGGCGCTCAGCCCCAGCATTTT
TRBV19	TRBD1	TRBJ1-2	-	CASNRDRGYGYTF	TGTGCCAGTAACCGGGACAGGGGTTATGGCTACACCTTC
TRBV6-1	-	TRBJ1-1	-	CASSGGTGPRTEAFF	TGTGCCAGCAGCGGGGGGACGGGCCCCCGTACTGAAGCTTTCTTT
TRBV14	-	TRBJ2-2	-	CASSLTLGIFTGELFF	TGTGCCAGCAGCCTTACCCTAGGGATTTTCACCGGGGAGCTGTTTTTT
TRBV7-2	-	TRBJ1-5	few	CASSFLANQPQHF	TGTGCCAGCAGCTTTCTGGCCAATCAGCCCCAGCATTTT
TRBV11-2	-	TRBJ1-4	-	CASSSTVEKLFF	TGTGCCAGCAGCTCTACCGTGGAAAAACTGTTTTTT
TRBV5-1	TRBD1	TRBJ1-1	-	CASSSGTGSRAEAFF	TGCGCCAGCAGCTCCGGGACAGGGAGTAGGGCTGAAGCTTTCTTT
TRBV7-6	TRBD2	TRBJ2-2	-	CASSLTSGRSTGELFF	TGTGCCAGCAGCCTGACTAGCGGGAGAAGTACCGGGGAGCTGTTTTTT
TRBV18	-	TRBJ2-5	-	CASSPSDGGETQYF	TGTGCCAGCTCACCCAGTGATGGCGGCGAGACCCAGTACTTC
TRBV27	TRBD1	TRBJ2-4	-	CASSLGQGDIQYF	TGTGCCAGCAGTTTAGGGCAGGGGGACATTCAGTACTTC
TRBV6-1	-	TRBJ2-4	-	CASSEAGWDRVVASAKNIQYF	TGTGCCAGCAGTGAAGCCGGTTGGGATCGGGTCGTCGCTTCAGCCAAAAACATTCAGTACTTC
TRBV27	TRBD1	TRBJ1-4	-	CASSSANRDRGPELFF	TGTGCCAGCAGTTCCGCAAACCGGGACAGGGGGCCGGAACTGTTTTTT
TRBV21-1	-	TRBJ2-7	once	CASSRDGRPGLGQYF	TGTGCCAGCAGCAGGGACGGTAGACCGGGACTGGGGCAGTACTTC
TRBV5-1	TRBD2	TRBJ2-1	-	CASSHGVAGENEQFF	TGCGCCAGCAGCCACGGGGTAGCGGGGGAGAATGAGCAGTTCTTC